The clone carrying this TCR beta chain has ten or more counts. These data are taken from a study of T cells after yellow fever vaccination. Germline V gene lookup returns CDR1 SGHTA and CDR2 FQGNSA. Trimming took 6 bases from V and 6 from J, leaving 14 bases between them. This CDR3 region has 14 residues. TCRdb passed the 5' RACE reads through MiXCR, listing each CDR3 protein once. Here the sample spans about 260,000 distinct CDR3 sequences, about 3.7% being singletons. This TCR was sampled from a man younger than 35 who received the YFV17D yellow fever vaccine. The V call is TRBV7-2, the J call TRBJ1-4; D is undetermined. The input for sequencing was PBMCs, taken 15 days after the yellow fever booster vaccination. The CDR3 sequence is CASSRAGLDEKLFF. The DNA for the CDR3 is TGTGCCAGCAGTCGCGCGGGGTTGGATGAAAAACTGTTTTTT.